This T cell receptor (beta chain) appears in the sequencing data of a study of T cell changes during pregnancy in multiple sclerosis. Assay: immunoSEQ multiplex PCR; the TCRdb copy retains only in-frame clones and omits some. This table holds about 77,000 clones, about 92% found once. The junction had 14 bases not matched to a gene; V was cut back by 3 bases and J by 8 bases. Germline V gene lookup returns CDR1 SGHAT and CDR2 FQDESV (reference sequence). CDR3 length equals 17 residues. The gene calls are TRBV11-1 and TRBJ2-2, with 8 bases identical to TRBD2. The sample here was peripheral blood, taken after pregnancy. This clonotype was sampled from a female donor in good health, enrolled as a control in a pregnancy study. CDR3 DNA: TGTGCCAGCAGCTTCTCAGCGGGAGCGGCCCTGAGGGGGGAGCTGTTTTTT. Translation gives CASSFSAGAALRGELFF.